This is a list of T cell receptor beta chains from one sample in a study of cytomegalovirus exposure and HLA in healthy donors. The data were produced by immunoSEQ multiplex PCR, yet TCRdb's version contains in-frame clones alone and is incomplete. The sample records 200,000 to 250,000 clones, about 85% being singletons. The sample comprised PBMCs. The receptors were gathered from a human donor in good health. Each CDR3 is given with its conserved first and last residue. Fields, in order: clone size, V gene, J gene, D gene, CDR3 DNA, CDR3 protein. A D gene is named only where the DNA matches it firmly. Some rows mark clone size as missing; the rest say once, few, many or name a class of expanded clone.

clone size: once; V gene: TRBV7-2; J gene: TRBJ2-2; D gene: -; CDR3 DNA: TGTGCCAGCAGCTTTAGCGGACCCACCGGGGAGCTGTTTTTT; CDR3 protein: CASSFSGPTGELFF
clone size: -; V gene: TRBV6-5; J gene: TRBJ2-1; D gene: TRBD2; CDR3 DNA: TGTGCCAGCAGCTCTAGCGGGAGGACCAACAATGAGCAGTTCTTC; CDR3 protein: CASSSSGRTNNEQFF
clone size: -; V gene: TRBV6-6; J gene: TRBJ2-7; D gene: TRBD1; CDR3 DNA: TGTGCCAGCAGTTACGGGGACAGGGTCTACGAGCAGTACTTC; CDR3 protein: CASSYGDRVYEQYF
clone size: -; V gene: TRBV29-1; J gene: TRBJ2-7; D gene: -; CDR3 DNA: TGCAGCGTTGTGTCTCCCACGGGTGGGGAGCAGTACTTC; CDR3 protein: CSVVSPTGGEQYF
clone size: once; V gene: TRBV11-2; J gene: TRBJ1-4; D gene: TRBD1; CDR3 DNA: TGTGCCAGCAGCTTAAGGGGGCGTCTGAGTGAAAAACTGTTTTTT; CDR3 protein: CASSLRGRLSEKLFF
clone size: -; V gene: TRBV7-2; J gene: TRBJ2-5; D gene: -; CDR3 DNA: TGTGCCAGCAGCTTGGGGGGACGGAACCAAGAGACCCAGTACTTC; CDR3 protein: CASSLGGRNQETQYF
clone size: -; V gene: TRBV18; J gene: TRBJ2-1; D gene: TRBD2; CDR3 DNA: TGTGCCAGCTCACCACCGGGACTAGCGGACAATGAGCAGTTCTTC; CDR3 protein: CASSPPGLADNEQFF
clone size: few; V gene: TRBV6-5; J gene: TRBJ1-2; D gene: -; CDR3 DNA: TGTGCCAGCAGTTACTCGATTGGGCCCTATGGCTACACCTTC; CDR3 protein: CASSYSIGPYGYTF
clone size: few; V gene: TRBV15; J gene: TRBJ1-5; D gene: TRBD1; CDR3 DNA: TGTGCCACCAGCAGTACAGGGGGGCTTCAGCCCCAGCATTTT; CDR3 protein: CATSSTGGLQPQHF
clone size: -; V gene: TRBV19; J gene: TRBJ2-1; D gene: -; CDR3 DNA: TGTGCCAGTAGTAGCCCGGGGGGCCGGAATTACAATGAGCAGTTCTTC; CDR3 protein: CASSSPGGRNYNEQFF
clone size: -; V gene: TRBV30; J gene: TRBJ2-7; D gene: -; CDR3 DNA: TGTGCCTGGAGTGTACGCGACGAGCAGTACTTC; CDR3 protein: CAWSVRDEQYF
clone size: -; V gene: TRBV4-2; J gene: TRBJ2-7; D gene: TRBD1; CDR3 DNA: TGTGCCAGCAGCCAAGTATTACGTCCCGGACAGGGGGTTTACAGCGAGCAGTACTTC; CDR3 protein: CASSQVLRPGQGVYSEQYF
clone size: -; V gene: TRBV29-1; J gene: TRBJ2-7; D gene: TRBD2; CDR3 DNA: TGCAGCGTTGTGGGGGGACTAGCGGCCTCCTACGAGCAGTACTTC; CDR3 protein: CSVVGGLAASYEQYF
clone size: -; V gene: TRBV6-1; J gene: TRBJ2-1; D gene: TRBD1; CDR3 DNA: TGTGCCAGCAGTGAATCGACTTCCAGGGGGTTTCATTACAATGAGCAGTTCTTC; CDR3 protein: CASSESTSRGFHYNEQFF
clone size: few; V gene: TRBV29-1; J gene: TRBJ2-3; D gene: TRBD2; CDR3 DNA: TGCAGCGTTGAAACTAGCGGGAGGATGACAGATACGCAGTATTTT; CDR3 protein: CSVETSGRMTDTQYF
clone size: -; V gene: TRBV6-6; J gene: TRBJ2-1; D gene: -; CDR3 DNA: TGTGCCAGCAGTTACGCAGGATACAATGAGCAGTTCTTC; CDR3 protein: CASSYAGYNEQFF
clone size: -; V gene: TRBV29-1; J gene: TRBJ2-5; D gene: TRBD1; CDR3 DNA: TGCAGCGTTGAAGGGACAGGGAACCAAGAGACCCAGTACTTC; CDR3 protein: CSVEGTGNQETQYF
clone size: few; V gene: TRBV7-3; J gene: TRBJ1-1; D gene: -; CDR3 DNA: TGTGCCAGCAGCCCACCCTTTAGACAGACAAACACTGAAGCTTTCTTT; CDR3 protein: CASSPPFRQTNTEAFF
clone size: -; V gene: TRBV19; J gene: TRBJ1-1; D gene: -; CDR3 DNA: TGTGCCAGTAGTACCCTCCCGGGAGCCGCGAACACTGAAGCTTTCTTT; CDR3 protein: CASSTLPGAANTEAFF
clone size: -; V gene: TRBV9; J gene: TRBJ2-5; D gene: -; CDR3 DNA: TGTGCCAGCAGCGTAAACAGTTTAGAGACCCAGTACTTC; CDR3 protein: CASSVNSLETQYF
clone size: -; V gene: TRBV5-1; J gene: TRBJ2-1; D gene: TRBD2; CDR3 DNA: TGCGCCAGCAGCCCGGGACTAGCGGCGGGAGAAGATGAGCAGTTCTTC; CDR3 protein: CASSPGLAAGEDEQFF
clone size: -; V gene: TRBV5-5; J gene: TRBJ2-7; D gene: TRBD2; CDR3 DNA: TGTGCCAGCAGCGGGAATACTAACGGGGGGGTTTACGAGCAGTACTTC; CDR3 protein: CASSGNTNGGVYEQYF
clone size: few; V gene: TRBV7-9; J gene: TRBJ2-1; D gene: TRBD1; CDR3 DNA: TGTGCCAGCAGCTTAGCAGACAGGGGCAATGAGCAGTTCTTC; CDR3 protein: CASSLADRGNEQFF
clone size: -; V gene: TRBV28; J gene: TRBJ2-3; D gene: TRBD2; CDR3 DNA: TGTGCCAGCAGAGCGGGACGAACAGATACGCAGTATTTT; CDR3 protein: CASRAGRTDTQYF
clone size: -; V gene: TRBV10-1; J gene: TRBJ1-2; D gene: -; CDR3 DNA: TGCGCCAGCAGCAGACGGGACACTGGACCGCCCTCGGTTTATGGCTACACCTTC; CDR3 protein: CASSRRDTGPPSVYGYTF
clone size: -; V gene: TRBV7-9; J gene: TRBJ2-7; D gene: -; CDR3 DNA: TGTGCCAGCAGCTCGGCGGAACCATTCTACGAGCAGTACTTC; CDR3 protein: CASSSAEPFYEQYF
clone size: -; V gene: TRBV27; J gene: TRBJ2-7; D gene: TRBD1; CDR3 DNA: TGTGCCAGCAGTTTCCCGGACAGGGTCTCCTACGAGCAGTACTTC; CDR3 protein: CASSFPDRVSYEQYF
clone size: -; V gene: TRBV10-3; J gene: TRBJ1-1; D gene: -; CDR3 DNA: TGTGCCATCAGTGAGTGGGCGGGGACTGAAGCTTTCTTT; CDR3 protein: CAISEWAGTEAFF
clone size: -; V gene: TRBV15; J gene: TRBJ1-5; D gene: -; CDR3 DNA: TGTGCCACCAGCAGACCGCCGGGACACCTTAGCAATCAGCCCCAGCATTTT; CDR3 protein: CATSRPPGHLSNQPQHF
clone size: -; V gene: TRBV19; J gene: TRBJ1-4; D gene: TRBD1; CDR3 DNA: TGTGCCAGTAGCGGACAGGCAACTAATGAAAAACTGTTTTTT; CDR3 protein: CASSGQATNEKLFF
clone size: -; V gene: TRBV11-3; J gene: TRBJ2-1; D gene: TRBD2; CDR3 DNA: TGTGCCAGCAGCCCGCTGGCGGGAGGGGTCAATGAGCAGTTCTTC; CDR3 protein: CASSPLAGGVNEQFF
clone size: -; V gene: TRBV5-4; J gene: TRBJ2-7; D gene: TRBD1; CDR3 DNA: TGTGCCAGCAGCTCCGGACAGGGGAAAGCCTACGAGCAGTACTTC; CDR3 protein: CASSSGQGKAYEQYF
clone size: -; V gene: TRBV7-9; J gene: TRBJ2-7; D gene: TRBD2; CDR3 DNA: TGTGCCAGCAGCTTAGGGGGGGGACTAGCGGCCACGCCGCAGTACTTC; CDR3 protein: CASSLGGGLAATPQYF
clone size: -; V gene: TRBV27; J gene: TRBJ2-5; D gene: TRBD2; CDR3 DNA: TGTGCCAGCAGTTTGTCTAGCGGGAGTTGGGAGACCCAGTACTTC; CDR3 protein: CASSLSSGSWETQYF
clone size: -; V gene: TRBV6-6; J gene: TRBJ1-1; D gene: -; CDR3 DNA: TGTGCCAGCAGTTACTTCGCCGCGATGAACACTGAAGCTTTCTTT; CDR3 protein: CASSYFAAMNTEAFF
clone size: -; V gene: TRBV29-1; J gene: TRBJ2-1; D gene: TRBD2; CDR3 DNA: TGCAGCGTTGTCGTAGCGGGAGTCAATGAGCAGTTCTTC; CDR3 protein: CSVVVAGVNEQFF
clone size: -; V gene: TRBV7-6; J gene: TRBJ1-2; D gene: TRBD1; CDR3 DNA: TGTGCCAGCAGCGCAGACACAGGGGATGTCCATGGCTACACCTTC; CDR3 protein: CASSADTGDVHGYTF
clone size: -; V gene: TRBV2; J gene: TRBJ2-3; D gene: -; CDR3 DNA: TGTGCCACGTCGGGAGCGACAGATACGCAGTATTTT; CDR3 protein: CATSGATDTQYF
clone size: -; V gene: TRBV7-9; J gene: TRBJ2-2; D gene: -; CDR3 DNA: TGTGCCAGCAGCTTAGTTTTGAGTACCGGGGAGCTGTTTTTT; CDR3 protein: CASSLVLSTGELFF
clone size: -; V gene: TRBV27; J gene: TRBJ2-2; D gene: TRBD1; CDR3 DNA: TGTGCCAGCAGTTTTACAGGGGGCATCAGGGAGCTGTTTTTT; CDR3 protein: CASSFTGGIRELFF
clone size: -; V gene: TRBV10-3; J gene: TRBJ2-1; D gene: TRBD2; CDR3 DNA: TGTGCCATCAACGGGGAGGGACTTTACAATGAGCAGTTCTTC; CDR3 protein: CAINGEGLYNEQFF
clone size: -; V gene: TRBV7-9; J gene: TRBJ2-1; D gene: TRBD1; CDR3 DNA: TGTGCCAGCAGCTTGGACAGGGACTACAATGAGCAGTTCTTC; CDR3 protein: CASSLDRDYNEQFF
clone size: -; V gene: TRBV29-1; J gene: TRBJ2-1; D gene: -; CDR3 DNA: TGCAGCGTTGATGCGGGGCATGAGCAGTTCTTC; CDR3 protein: CSVDAGHEQFF
clone size: -; V gene: TRBV29-1; J gene: TRBJ2-1; D gene: -; CDR3 DNA: TGCAGCGTTGTGGTATACCGGGGCAATGAGCAGTTCTTC; CDR3 protein: CSVVVYRGNEQFF
clone size: -; V gene: TRBV14; J gene: TRBJ2-3; D gene: TRBD2; CDR3 DNA: TGTGCCAGCAGCCTCGGACTAGCGGAAACAGATACGCAGTATTTT; CDR3 protein: CASSLGLAETDTQYF
clone size: -; V gene: TRBV4-1; J gene: TRBJ2-1; D gene: TRBD2; CDR3 DNA: TGCGCCAGCAGCCAATTTGAAATGCGGGAGGGTAACAATGAGCAGTTCTTC; CDR3 protein: CASSQFEMREGNNEQFF
clone size: -; V gene: TRBV7-8; J gene: TRBJ1-5; D gene: -; CDR3 DNA: TGTGCCAGCAGCCCCGAGAGTATAGTCGGTCAGCCCCAGCATTTT; CDR3 protein: CASSPESIVGQPQHF
clone size: -; V gene: TRBV28; J gene: TRBJ2-6; D gene: -; CDR3 DNA: TGTGCCAGCAGACAGTTCTCTGGGGCCAACGTCCTGACTTTC; CDR3 protein: CASRQFSGANVLTF
clone size: -; V gene: TRBV29-1; J gene: TRBJ1-1; D gene: TRBD1; CDR3 DNA: TGCGGGCTCAGGGGGCAGGGGAACACTGAAGCTTTCTTT; CDR3 protein: CGLRGQGNTEAFF
clone size: once; V gene: TRBV2; J gene: TRBJ2-5; D gene: -; CDR3 DNA: TGTGCCAGCTACAGTGAGTACCAAGAGACCCAGTACTTC; CDR3 protein: CASYSEYQETQYF
clone size: -; V gene: TRBV18; J gene: TRBJ1-1; D gene: -; CDR3 DNA: TGTGCCAGCTCCCCCGCCTCGACTAACACTGAAGCTTTCTTT; CDR3 protein: CASSPASTNTEAFF
clone size: -; V gene: TRBV9; J gene: TRBJ2-7; D gene: -; CDR3 DNA: TGTGCCAGCAGCGTAGTGGGCGAAGGCGAGCAGTACTTC; CDR3 protein: CASSVVGEGEQYF
clone size: -; V gene: TRBV27; J gene: TRBJ2-7; D gene: -; CDR3 DNA: TGTGCCAGCAGTTCCGACAGCCACGAGCAGTACTTC; CDR3 protein: CASSSDSHEQYF
clone size: -; V gene: TRBV18; J gene: TRBJ1-4; D gene: TRBD1; CDR3 DNA: TGTGCCAGCTCACCAGGGACAGGGGTTGAAAAACTGTTTTTT; CDR3 protein: CASSPGTGVEKLFF
clone size: -; V gene: TRBV19; J gene: TRBJ2-1; D gene: TRBD2; CDR3 DNA: TGTGCCAGTAGTATTTTCGACACTAGCGGAGAGCAGTTCTTC; CDR3 protein: CASSIFDTSGEQFF